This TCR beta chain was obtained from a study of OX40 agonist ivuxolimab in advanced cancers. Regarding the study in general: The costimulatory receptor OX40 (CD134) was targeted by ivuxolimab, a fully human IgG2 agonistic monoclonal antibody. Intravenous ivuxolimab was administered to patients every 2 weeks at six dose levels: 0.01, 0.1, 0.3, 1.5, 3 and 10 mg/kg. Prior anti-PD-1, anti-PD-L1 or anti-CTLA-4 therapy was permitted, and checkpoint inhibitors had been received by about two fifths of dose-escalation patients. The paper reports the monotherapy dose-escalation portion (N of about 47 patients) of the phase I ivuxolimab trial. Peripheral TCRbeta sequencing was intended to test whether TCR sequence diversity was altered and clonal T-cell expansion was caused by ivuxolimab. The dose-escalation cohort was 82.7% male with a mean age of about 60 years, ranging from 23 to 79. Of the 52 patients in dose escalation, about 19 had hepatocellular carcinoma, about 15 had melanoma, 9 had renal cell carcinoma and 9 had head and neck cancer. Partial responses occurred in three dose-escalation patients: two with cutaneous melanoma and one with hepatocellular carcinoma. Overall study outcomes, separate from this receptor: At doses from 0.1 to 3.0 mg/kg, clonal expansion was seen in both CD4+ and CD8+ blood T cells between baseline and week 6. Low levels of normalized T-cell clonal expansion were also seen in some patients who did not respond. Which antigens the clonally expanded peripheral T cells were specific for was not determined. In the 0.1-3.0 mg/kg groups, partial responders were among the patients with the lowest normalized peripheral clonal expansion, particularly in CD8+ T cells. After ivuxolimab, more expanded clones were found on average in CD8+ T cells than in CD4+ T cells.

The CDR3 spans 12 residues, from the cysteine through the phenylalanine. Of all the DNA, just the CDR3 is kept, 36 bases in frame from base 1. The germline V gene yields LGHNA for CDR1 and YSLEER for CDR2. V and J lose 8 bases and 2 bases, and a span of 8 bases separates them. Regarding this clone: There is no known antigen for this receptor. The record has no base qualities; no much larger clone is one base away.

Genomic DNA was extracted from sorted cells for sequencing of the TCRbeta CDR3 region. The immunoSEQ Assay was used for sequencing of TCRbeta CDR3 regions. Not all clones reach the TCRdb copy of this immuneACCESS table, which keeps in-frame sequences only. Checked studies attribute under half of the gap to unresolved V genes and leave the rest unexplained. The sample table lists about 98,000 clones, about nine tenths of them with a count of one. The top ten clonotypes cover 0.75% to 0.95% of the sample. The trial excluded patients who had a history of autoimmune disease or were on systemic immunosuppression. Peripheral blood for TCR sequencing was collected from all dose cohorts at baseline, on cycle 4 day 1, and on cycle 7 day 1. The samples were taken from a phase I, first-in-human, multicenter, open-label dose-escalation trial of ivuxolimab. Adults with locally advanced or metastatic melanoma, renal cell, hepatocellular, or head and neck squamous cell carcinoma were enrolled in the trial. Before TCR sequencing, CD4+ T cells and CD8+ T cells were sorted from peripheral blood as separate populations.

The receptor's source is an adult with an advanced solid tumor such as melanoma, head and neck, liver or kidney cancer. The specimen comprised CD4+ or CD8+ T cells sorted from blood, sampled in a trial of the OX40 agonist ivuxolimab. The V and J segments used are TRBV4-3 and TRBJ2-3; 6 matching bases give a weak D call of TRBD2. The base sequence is TGCGCCAGCGGGGACTCCACAGATACGCAGTATTTT. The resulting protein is CASGDSTDTQYF.